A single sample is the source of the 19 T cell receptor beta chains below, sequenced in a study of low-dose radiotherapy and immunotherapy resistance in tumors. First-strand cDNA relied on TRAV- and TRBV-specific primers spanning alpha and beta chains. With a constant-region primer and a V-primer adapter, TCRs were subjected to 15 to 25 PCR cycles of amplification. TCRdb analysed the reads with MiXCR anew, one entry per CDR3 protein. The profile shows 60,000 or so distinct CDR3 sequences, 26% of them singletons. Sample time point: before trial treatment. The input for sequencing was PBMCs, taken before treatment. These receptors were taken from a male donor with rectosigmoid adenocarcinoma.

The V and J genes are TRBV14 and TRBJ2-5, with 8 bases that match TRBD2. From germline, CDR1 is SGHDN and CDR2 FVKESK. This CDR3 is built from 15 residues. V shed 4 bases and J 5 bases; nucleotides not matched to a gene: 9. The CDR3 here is CASSRTSGPWETQYF. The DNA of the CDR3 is TGTGCCAGCAGCCGAACTAGCGGCCCTTGGGAGACCCAGTACTTC.

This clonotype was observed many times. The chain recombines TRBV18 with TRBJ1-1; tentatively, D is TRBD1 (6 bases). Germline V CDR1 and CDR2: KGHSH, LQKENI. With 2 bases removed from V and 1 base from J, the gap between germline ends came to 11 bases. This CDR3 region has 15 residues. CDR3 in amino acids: CASSPSDRPNTEAFF. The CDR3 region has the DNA TGTGCCAGCTCACCATCGGACAGACCGAACACTGAAGCTTTCTTT. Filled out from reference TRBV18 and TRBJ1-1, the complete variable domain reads NAGVMQNPRHLVRRRGQEARLRCSPMKGHSHVYWYRQLPEEGLKFMVYLQKENIIDESGMPKERFSAEFPKEGPSILRIQQVVRGDSAAYFCASSPSDRPNTEAFFGQGTRLTVV.

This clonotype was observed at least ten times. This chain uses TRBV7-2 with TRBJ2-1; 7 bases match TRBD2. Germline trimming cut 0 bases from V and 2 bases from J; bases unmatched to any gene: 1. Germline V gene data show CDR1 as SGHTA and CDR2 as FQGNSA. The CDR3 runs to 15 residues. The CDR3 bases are TGTGCCAGCAGCTTAGCCAGCGGGGCCTACAATGAGCAGTTCTTC. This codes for CASSLASGAYNEQFF. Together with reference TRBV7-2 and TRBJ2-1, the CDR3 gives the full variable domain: GAGVSQSPSNKVTEKGKDVELRCDPISGHTALYWYRQSLGQGLEFLIYFQGNSAPDKSGLPSDRFSAERTGGSVSTLTIQRTQQEDSAVYLCASSLASGAYNEQFFGPGTRLTVL.

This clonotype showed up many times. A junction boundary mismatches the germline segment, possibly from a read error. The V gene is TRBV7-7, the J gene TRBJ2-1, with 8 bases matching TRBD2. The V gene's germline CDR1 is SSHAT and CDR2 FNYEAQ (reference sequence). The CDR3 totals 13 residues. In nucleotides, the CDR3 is TGTGCTAGCAGCCCGGAAGCGGGAGCATCCCAGTTCTTC. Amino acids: CASSPEAGASQFF.

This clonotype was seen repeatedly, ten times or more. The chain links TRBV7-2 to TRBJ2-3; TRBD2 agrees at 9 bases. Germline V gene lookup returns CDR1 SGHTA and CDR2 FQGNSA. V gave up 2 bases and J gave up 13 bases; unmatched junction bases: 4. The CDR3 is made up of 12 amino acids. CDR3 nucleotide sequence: TGTGCCAGCAGCTTAACCCTAGCGGGGAAGTATTTT. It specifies CASSLTLAGKYF.

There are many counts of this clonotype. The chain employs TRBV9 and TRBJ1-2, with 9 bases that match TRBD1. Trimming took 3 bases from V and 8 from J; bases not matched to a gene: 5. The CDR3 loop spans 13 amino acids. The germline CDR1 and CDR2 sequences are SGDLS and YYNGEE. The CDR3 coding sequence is TGTGCCAGCAGCGACACAGGGGGCATAGGCTACACCTTC. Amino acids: CASSDTGGIGYTF.

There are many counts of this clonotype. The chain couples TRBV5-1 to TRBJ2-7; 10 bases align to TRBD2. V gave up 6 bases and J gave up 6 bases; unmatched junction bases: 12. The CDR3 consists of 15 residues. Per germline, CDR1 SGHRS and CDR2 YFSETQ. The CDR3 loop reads CASTWFASGSTEQYF. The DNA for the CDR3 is TGCGCCAGCACCTGGTTCGCTAGCGGGAGTACCGAGCAGTACTTC.

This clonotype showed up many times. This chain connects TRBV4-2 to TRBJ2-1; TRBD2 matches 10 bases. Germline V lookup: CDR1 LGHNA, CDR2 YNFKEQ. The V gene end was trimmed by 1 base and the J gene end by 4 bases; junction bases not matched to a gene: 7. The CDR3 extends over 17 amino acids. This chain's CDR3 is CASSQVVTSGVYNEQFF. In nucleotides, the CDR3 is TGTGCCAGCAGCCAAGTAGTAACTAGCGGGGTTTACAATGAGCAGTTCTTC.

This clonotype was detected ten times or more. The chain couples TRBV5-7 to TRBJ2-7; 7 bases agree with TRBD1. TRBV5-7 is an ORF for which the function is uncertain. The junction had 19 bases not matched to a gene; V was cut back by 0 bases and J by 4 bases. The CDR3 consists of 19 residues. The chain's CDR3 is CASSLGDRVPWSYQYEQYF. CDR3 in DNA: TGTGCCAGCAGCTTGGGTGACAGGGTCCCTTGGTCCTACCAGTACGAGCAGTACTTC.

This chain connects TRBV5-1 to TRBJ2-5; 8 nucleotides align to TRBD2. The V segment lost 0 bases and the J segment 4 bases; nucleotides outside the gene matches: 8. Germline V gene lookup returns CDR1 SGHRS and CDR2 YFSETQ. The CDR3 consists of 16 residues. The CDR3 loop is CASSLVVAGWGETQYF. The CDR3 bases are TGCGCCAGCAGCTTGGTGGTAGCGGGATGGGGAGAGACCCAGTACTTC.

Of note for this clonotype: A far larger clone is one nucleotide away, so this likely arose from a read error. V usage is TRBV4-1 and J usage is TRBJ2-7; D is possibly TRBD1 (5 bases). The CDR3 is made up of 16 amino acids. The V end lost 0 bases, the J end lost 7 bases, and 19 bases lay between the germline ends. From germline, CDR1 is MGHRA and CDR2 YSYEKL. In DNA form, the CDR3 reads TGCGCCAGCAGCCAAGAACGACAGAGCTCCTACAATGAGCAGTACTTC. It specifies CASSQERQSSYNEQYF.

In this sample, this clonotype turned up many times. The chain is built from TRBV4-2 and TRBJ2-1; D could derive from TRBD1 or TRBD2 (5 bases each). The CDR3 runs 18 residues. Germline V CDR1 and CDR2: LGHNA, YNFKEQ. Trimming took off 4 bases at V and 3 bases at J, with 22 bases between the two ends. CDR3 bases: TGTGCCAGCAGCCCCTTCCTGCCCGGGACGTCAGACTACAATGAGCAGTTCTTC. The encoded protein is CASSPFLPGTSDYNEQFF.

The CDR3 nucleotides read TGTGCCAGCAGCCAGGGGACCTACAATGAGCAGTTCTTC. Its translation is CASSQGTYNEQFF. The V gene is TRBV4-2, the J gene TRBJ2-1, with D uncertain. Germline loops: CDR1 LGHNA, CDR2 YNFKEQ. The CDR3 has 13 residues. Trimming shortened V by 3 bases and J by 2 bases, and 5 bases separated the two germline ends.

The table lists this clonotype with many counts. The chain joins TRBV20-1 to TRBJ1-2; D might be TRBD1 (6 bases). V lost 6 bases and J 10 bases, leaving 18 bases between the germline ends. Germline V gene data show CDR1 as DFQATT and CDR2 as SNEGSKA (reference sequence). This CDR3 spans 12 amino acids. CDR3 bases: TGCAGTGCCCTGAATGGGGGGGCGGACTACACCTTC. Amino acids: CSALNGGADYTF.

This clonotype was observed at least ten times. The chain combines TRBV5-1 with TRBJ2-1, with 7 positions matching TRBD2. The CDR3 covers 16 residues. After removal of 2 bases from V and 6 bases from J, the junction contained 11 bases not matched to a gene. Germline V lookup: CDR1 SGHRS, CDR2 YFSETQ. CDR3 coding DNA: TGCGCCAGCAGCTTTGGTCAGGCTAGCGGAAGCAATGAGCAGTTCTTC. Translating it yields CASSFGQASGSNEQFF.

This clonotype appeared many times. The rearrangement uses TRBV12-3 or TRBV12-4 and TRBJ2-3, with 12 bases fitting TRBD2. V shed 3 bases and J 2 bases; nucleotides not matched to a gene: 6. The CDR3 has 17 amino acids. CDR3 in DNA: TGTGCCAGCAGTTTGGCACTAGCGGGGGGATACACAGATACGCAGTATTTT. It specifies CASSLALAGGYTDTQYF.

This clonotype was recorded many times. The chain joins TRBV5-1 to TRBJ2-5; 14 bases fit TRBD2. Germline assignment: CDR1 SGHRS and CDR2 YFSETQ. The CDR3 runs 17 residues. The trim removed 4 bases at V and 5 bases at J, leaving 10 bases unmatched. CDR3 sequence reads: CASSKGTSGSGLETQYF. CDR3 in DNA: TGCGCCAGCAGCAAAGGGACTAGCGGGAGTGGGTTGGAGACCCAGTACTTC.

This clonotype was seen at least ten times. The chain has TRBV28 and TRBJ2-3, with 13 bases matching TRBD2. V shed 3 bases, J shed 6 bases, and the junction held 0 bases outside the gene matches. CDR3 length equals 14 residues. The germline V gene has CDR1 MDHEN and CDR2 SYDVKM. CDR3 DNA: TGTGCCAGCAGTTTGGGACTAGCGGGGGATACGCAGTATTTT. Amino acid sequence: CASSLGLAGDTQYF.

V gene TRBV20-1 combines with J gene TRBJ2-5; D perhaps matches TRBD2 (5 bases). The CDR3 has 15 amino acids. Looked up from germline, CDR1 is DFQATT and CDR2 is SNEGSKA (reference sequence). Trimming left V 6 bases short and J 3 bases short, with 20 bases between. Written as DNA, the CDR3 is TGCAGTGCCGCTGTTGAGTTTCCGGGGAAAGAGACCCAGTACTTC. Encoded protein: CSAAVEFPGKETQYF.